Below, 20 T cell receptor beta chains from the same sample are listed, as sequenced in a study of blood T cell repertoires in COVID-19. Clones were sequenced by immunoSEQ multiplex PCR, and TCRdb holds only the in-frame ones, with some missing. The sample shows a few hundred thousand clones, approximately 90% of them seen only once. Sequences were obtained from PBMCs or T cells enriched from blood (not recorded which). These receptors all come from a woman between 55 and 75 years old who had recovered from COVID-19.

The chain carries TRBV10-3 and TRBJ2-5; 7 bases agree with TRBD2. Germline V gene lookup returns CDR1 ENHRY and CDR2 SYGVKD. This CDR3 region has 13 residues. With V trimmed by 6 bases and J by 1 base, 2 bases remained unmatched. The CDR3 coding sequence is TGTGCCATCAGGGGGGGGACCCAAGAGACCCAGTACTTC. Translation: CAIRGGTQETQYF.

The chain links TRBV7-8 to TRBJ1-5; 7 bases agree with TRBD1. The length of the CDR3 is 14 residues. The germline V gene has CDR1 SGHVS and CDR2 FQNEAQ. After removal of 2 bases from V and 4 bases from J, the junction contained 2 bases not matched to a gene. The CDR3 sequence is CASSLSGQNQPQHF. CDR3 nucleotide sequence: TGTGCCAGCAGCTTATCGGGACAGAATCAGCCCCAGCATTTT. The full variable domain, rest sourced from reference TRBV7-8 and TRBJ1-5, is GAGVSQSPRYKVAKRGQDVALRCDPISGHVSLFWYQQALGQGPEFLTYFQNEAQLDKSGLPSDRFFAERPEGSVSTLKIQRTQQEDSAVYLCASSLSGQNQPQHFGDGTRLSIL.

The chain employs TRBV5-1 and TRBJ1-2; D possibly corresponds to TRBD1 (6 bases). The CDR3 sequence is 16 residues long. Germline lookup yields CDR1 SGHRS and CDR2 YFSETQ. Between the trimmed V and J ends, which lost 2 bases and 2 bases, there was a span of 16 bases. CDR3 nucleotides: TGCGCCAGCAGCTTATTAACCCAGGGGCAGAACTATGGCTACACCTTC. The encoded protein is CASSLLTQGQNYGYTF.

The chain uses TRBV6-5 and TRBJ1-1; tentative D call: TRBD1 (6 bases). V lost 5 bases and J lost 7, with 20 bases in between. The CDR3 has 15 residues. In germline, CDR1 is MNHEY, CDR2 SVGAGI. CDR3 sequence (DNA): TGTGCCAGCAGTCCTACGACAGGTCCCGTTTATGAAGCTTTCTTT. This translates into CASSPTTGPVYEAFF.

Details on this clone: The same CDR3 can be traced to other DNA sequences in this sample. This chain connects TRBV19 to TRBJ1-4; no reliable D call. V was clipped by 3 bases and J by 0 bases, with 5 bases between them. The CDR3 runs to 14 residues. Per the germline V gene, CDR1 is LNHDA and CDR2 is SQIVND (reference sequence). The CDR3 sequence is CASSISSTNEKLFF. The CDR3 nucleotides are TGTGCCAGTAGTATCTCTTCAACTAATGAAAAACTGTTTTTT.

The V call is TRBV19, the J call TRBJ1-1, with 8 bases that match TRBD1. Germline-derived CDR1 and CDR2 are LNHDA and SQIVND (reference sequence). This CDR3 is 14 amino acids long. The ends lost 2 bases at V and 6 bases at J; junction bases unmatched: 5. CDR3: CASSITGQASEAFF. For the CDR3, the DNA is TGTGCCAGTAGTATAACGGGACAGGCCTCTGAAGCTTTCTTT.

Worth noting for this clone: Other DNA sequences from this sample encode an identical CDR3 as well. The genes are TRBV7-2 and TRBJ1-2; TRBD1 matches at 8 bases. Germline trimming cut 5 bases from V and 5 bases from J; bases unmatched to any gene: 4. The CDR3 is 13 amino acids. CDR1 is SGHTA, CDR2 FQGNSA, per germline. The CDR3 region is CASSLGQGYGYTF. DNA of the CDR3: TGTGCCAGCAGCCTTGGACAGGGTTATGGCTACACCTTC.

J is TRBJ1-1 and V is TRBV2; 12 bases line up with TRBD1. This CDR3 comprises 15 residues. J lost 1 base, V lost 8 bases, and 5 bases had no gene match. Germline CDR1 SNHLY, CDR2 FYNNEI. The CDR3, as DNA: TGTGCCAGCGGGGGACAGGGGGCCCCGAACACTGAAGCTTTCTTT. This gives the protein CASGGQGAPNTEAFF.

The V call is TRBV29-1, the J call TRBJ1-1, with TRBD1 matching over 7 bases. Looked up from germline, CDR1 is SQVTM and CDR2 is ANQGSEA. CDR3 length: 12 amino acids. V dropped 7 bases and J dropped 1; count of bases not matched to a gene: 3. CDR3 DNA: TGCAGCGGAAGACAGGGGAACACTGAAGCTTTCTTT. Translation gives CSGRQGNTEAFF.

This clone was seen a single time. The chain joins TRBV6-5 to TRBJ1-6, with TRBD1 matching over 8 bases. CDR3 length: 13 amino acids. Unmatched junction bases numbered 7, after V lost 8 bases and J lost 10 bases. The germline V gene encodes CDR1 MNHEY and CDR2 SVGAGI. CDR3 in DNA: TGTGCCAGCCGGGCAGGGGGCCGGTCACCCCTCCACTTT. It yields the protein CASRAGGRSPLHF.

V is TRBV7-2 and J is TRBJ2-7, with 9 bases lining up with TRBD2. The CDR3 is made up of 15 amino acids. Germline loops: CDR1 SGHTA, CDR2 FQGNSA. V lost 1 base to trimming and J lost 3 bases; unmatched junction nucleotides: 4. CDR3 nucleotides: TGTGCCAGCAGCTTAGGCGGGGGGGGTTTCTACGAGCAGTACTTC. It codes for CASSLGGGGFYEQYF.

The CDR3 region is CASSFQQGNIQYF. For the CDR3, the DNA is TGTGCCAGCAGCTTCCAACAGGGTAACATTCAGTACTTC. The rearrangement links TRBV7-2 to TRBJ2-4, with D maybe TRBD1 (6 bases). The V end was cut by 3 bases, the J end by 7 bases, with 10 bases between. The CDR3 has 13 residues. Germline assignment: CDR1 SGHTA and CDR2 FQGNSA.

Note on this clone: Other DNA sequences of this sample code for an identical CDR3. The chain has TRBV4-1 and TRBJ1-1; D gene unclear. The germline V gene encodes CDR1 MGHRA and CDR2 YSYEKL. The V and J ends lost 3 bases and 5 bases respectively, with 10 bases between them. This CDR3 has 13 amino acids. The CDR3 nucleotides are TGCGCCAGCAGCCAGGGAGCAGGTACTGAAGCTTTCTTT. This encodes CASSQGAGTEAFF.

This chain connects TRBV27 to TRBJ1-6; possibly TRBD1 for D (5 bases). Germline V gene sequence: CDR1 MNHEY, CDR2 SMNVEV (reference sequence). V lost 2 bases and J lost 8, with 13 bases in between. This CDR3 region has 15 residues. CDR3 residues: CASSLRGPWDSPLHF. CDR3 nucleotides: TGTGCCAGCAGTTTAAGGGGCCCCTGGGATTCACCCCTCCACTTT.

The chain carries TRBV3-1 (or the pseudogene TRBV3-2) and TRBJ2-6; possibly TRBD2 for D (6 bases). Germline CDR1 LGHDT, CDR2 YNNKEL (reference sequence). Trimming took 3 bases from V and 0 from J, leaving 15 bases between them. The CDR3 has 18 residues. CDR3 nucleotides: TGTGCCAGCAGCCATTGGACGGGACTTCTCTCTGGGGCCAACGTCCTGACTTTC. It encodes CASSHWTGLLSGANVLTF.

The chain combines TRBV12-5 with TRBJ1-2; D perhaps matches TRBD1 (6 bases). The CDR3 loop spans 14 amino acids. The V gene lost 1 base and the J gene lost 0 bases, with 6 bases spanning the gap. The germline gives CDR1 LGHNT, CDR2 FRNRAP. DNA for the CDR3: TGTGCTAGTGGTTTGGGGGACACTAACTATGGCTACACCTTC. Its translation is CASGLGDTNYGYTF.

In this sample, this clone turned up a few times. V is TRBV19 and J is TRBJ2-5; maybe TRBD2 (7 bases). CDR1 LNHDA and CDR2 SQIVND come from the germline V gene (reference sequence). CDR3 length: 17 residues. The V gene lost 1 base and the J gene lost 2 bases, with 17 bases spanning the gap. CDR3 sequence reads: CASSIAGGRREQETQYF. The CDR3 region has the DNA TGTGCCAGTAGTATAGCCGGGGGGCGGCGGGAACAAGAGACCCAGTACTTC.

In its sample, this clone was seen once. In nucleotides, the CDR3 is TGTGCCAGTAATCGAGGGAATAGCAATCAGCCCCAGCATTTT. It encodes CASNRGNSNQPQHF. J is TRBJ1-5 and V is TRBV19; D gene ambiguous. V lost 7 bases and J 0 bases, leaving 10 bases between the germline ends. The CDR3 is 14 residues long. Germline lookup yields CDR1 LNHDA and CDR2 SQIVND (reference sequence).

The CDR3 DNA follows: TGTGCCAGCAGCTTGTCAGCGGGGGGGGTGGAGACCCAGTACTTC. It codes for CASSLSAGGVETQYF. The gene calls are TRBV5-4 and TRBJ2-5; TRBD2 agrees at 10 bases. The CDR3 sequence is 15 residues long. V trimming: 1 base; J trimming: 5 bases; junction bases outside the gene matches: 5. Germline CDR1 and CDR2: SGHNT and YYREEE (reference sequence).

The chain uses TRBV5-1 and TRBJ1-4; TRBD1 aligns across 8 bases. The CDR3 consists of 17 residues. The germline V gene has CDR1 SGHRS and CDR2 YFSETQ. V shed 1 base, J shed 5 bases, and the junction held 10 bases outside the gene matches. The CDR3: CASSLPADRGGNEKLFF. The CDR3 DNA follows: TGCGCCAGCAGCTTGCCCGCCGACAGGGGAGGGAATGAAAAACTGTTTTTT.